The clone carrying this T cell receptor (beta chain) was seen ten or more times. Its specificity is not known. The cDNA was synthesized by 5'RACE incorporating 10-nucleotide random UMIs. Via MiXCR, TCRdb re-called the 5' RACE reads, giving one row per CDR3 protein. Altogether tens of thousands of distinct CDR3 sequences are present, just over 2.5% being singletons, with the ten largest covering about 1%. The source of the sample is a study of neurological immune-mediated disorders. Regarding the study as a whole: One related-CDR3 cluster, found by phylogenetic grouping, held repertoires of 18 of 34 multiple sclerosis patients and is a possible signature.

Trimming at V came to 5 bases and at J to 0 bases, leaving 6 bases not matched to a gene. The CDR3 length is 16 residues. CDR1 and CDR2 from the germline V gene are MNHNY and SVGAGI (reference sequence). What was sequenced was PBMCs. The J gene is TRBJ2-4, the V gene TRBV6-6, with 8 bases fitting TRBD1. This TCR derives from a woman aged 25 to 39 with multiple sclerosis. The CDR3 loop reads CASSRQGTLAKNIQYF. The CDR3 nucleotides read TGTGCCAGCAGTCGACAGGGGACCCTAGCCAAAAACATTCAGTACTTC.